This T cell receptor (beta chain) appears in the sequencing data of a study of cytomegalovirus exposure and HLA in healthy donors. Study conclusions and caveats: Previous analysis showed most TCR beta V segments were productive about 87% or about 30% of the time. TCR beta chain V- and J-gene trimming was linked, in a later analysis, to a missense variant in DCLRE1C. A later analysis appeared to link common viral pathogens to several of the most significant clusters.

Germline lookup yields CDR1 SEHNR and CDR2 FQNEAQ (reference sequence). The CDR3 contains 18 residues. Losses at the gene ends were 5 bases for V and 0 bases for J; bases not matched to a gene: 9. Primers: 60 Vbeta forward and 13 Jbeta reverse. How the authors handled the data: The count from a later analysis was tens of millions of unique TCR beta chains, 9.5 million to 11 million of them shared. Profiled with immunoSEQ multiplex PCR; TCRdb holds only in-frame clones, not every one. D and trimming were read from the DNA, whereas the V and J calls and clone size are those reported in that table. The table includes nearly 200,000 clones, about nine tenths detected once. With regard to this clone: Its antigen remains unknown.

The V and J genes are TRBV7-9 and TRBJ2-6, with TRBD1 identical over 8 bases. The sequenced material came from PBMCs. The source is a man in his thirties or forties in good health and CMV-seronegative. CDR3 bases: TGTGCCAGCAGCACCATTCGGGACAGGCCCTCTGGGGCCAACGTCCTGACTTTC. This translates into CASSTIRDRPSGANVLTF.